Here is one T cell receptor beta chain with its context. This clone was detected only once. Its antigen has not been determined. There are no base qualities to consult, and no much larger clone falls within one base. The junction shows trimming of 5 bases on V and 0 bases on J, plus 20 bases between the germline ends. From a lookup of the germline V gene (reference sequence), CDR1 and CDR2 are SEHNR and FQNEAQ. From the cysteine up to the phenylalanine, the CDR3 has a length of 18 residues. The retained sequence is limited to the CDR3, 54 bases, with the frame set at the first base. The entry originates in a study of T cell changes during pregnancy in multiple sclerosis (dated by TCRdb to the late 2010s). Describing the broader study: The study looked at changes in the T cell repertoire across pregnancy in women with multiple sclerosis.

The method was the immunoSEQ multiplex PCR assay. What TCRdb holds here is the immuneACCESS table cut down to in-frame rearrangements. Part of the clones is not present; checked against another copy, under half of the missing clones reflect an unresolved V gene, and the others are unexplained. A total of roughly 35,000 clones appear in this sample, roughly 92% of them only once. Around 1.3% of the sample is held by the ten biggest clonotypes. Sequencing was carried out using PBMCs (not recorded whether the cells were cultured). This TCR was sampled from a female donor with multiple sclerosis, enrolled in a pregnancy study. This chain joins TRBV7-9 to TRBJ1-5, with no confidently assigned D gene. The CDR3 amino acid sequence is: CASSGRYRVPISNQPQHF. The sequenced DNA is TGTGCCAGCAGCGGCCGATATAGGGTACCCATTAGCAATCAGCCCCAGCATTTT.